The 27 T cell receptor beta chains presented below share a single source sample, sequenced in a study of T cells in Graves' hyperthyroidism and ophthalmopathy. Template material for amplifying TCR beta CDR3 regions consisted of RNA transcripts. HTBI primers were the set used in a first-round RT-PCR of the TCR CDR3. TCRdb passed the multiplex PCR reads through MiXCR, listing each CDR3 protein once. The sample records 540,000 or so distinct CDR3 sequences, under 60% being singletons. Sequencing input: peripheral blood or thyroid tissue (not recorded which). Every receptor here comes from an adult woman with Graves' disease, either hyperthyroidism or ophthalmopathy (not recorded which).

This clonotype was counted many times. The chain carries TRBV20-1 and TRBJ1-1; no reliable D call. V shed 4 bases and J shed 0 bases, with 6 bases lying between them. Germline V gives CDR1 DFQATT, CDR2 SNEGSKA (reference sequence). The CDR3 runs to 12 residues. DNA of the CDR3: TGCAGTGCTACTCACCTGAACACTGAAGCTTTCTTT. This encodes CSATHLNTEAFF.

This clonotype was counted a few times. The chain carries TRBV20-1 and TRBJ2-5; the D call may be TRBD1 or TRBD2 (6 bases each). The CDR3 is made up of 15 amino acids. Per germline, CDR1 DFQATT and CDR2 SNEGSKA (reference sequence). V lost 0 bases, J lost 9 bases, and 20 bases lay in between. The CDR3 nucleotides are TGCAGTGCTAGAGACGTCGAGGGGGGCTCGATCGCCCAGTACTTC. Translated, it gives CSARDVEGGSIAQYF.

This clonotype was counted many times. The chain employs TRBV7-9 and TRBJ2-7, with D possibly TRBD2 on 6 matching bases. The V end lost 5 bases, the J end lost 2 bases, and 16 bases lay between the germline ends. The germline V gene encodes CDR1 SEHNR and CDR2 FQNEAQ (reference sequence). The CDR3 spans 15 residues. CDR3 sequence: CASSDQGGPAYEQYF. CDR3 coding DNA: TGTGCCAGCAGCGACCAGGGAGGACCCGCCTACGAGCAGTACTTC.

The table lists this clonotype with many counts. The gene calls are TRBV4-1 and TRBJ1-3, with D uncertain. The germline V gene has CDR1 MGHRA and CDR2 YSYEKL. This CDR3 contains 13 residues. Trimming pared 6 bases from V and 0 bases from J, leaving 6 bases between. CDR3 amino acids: CASSGLSGNTIYF. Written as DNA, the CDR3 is TGCGCCAGCAGTGGACTCTCTGGAAACACCATATATTTT.

The CDR3 nucleotides are TGTGCCAGCAGCTTAGGTATTTCAGGGGACGGTGAAAAACTGTTTTTT. This sequence encodes CASSLGISGDGEKLFF. The chain is built from TRBV7-6 and TRBJ1-4; weak D call: TRBD1 (6 bases). Germline V lookup: CDR1 SGHVS, CDR2 FNYEAQ. The CDR3 length is 16 residues. Trimming took off 1 base at V and 7 bases at J, with 16 bases between the two ends.

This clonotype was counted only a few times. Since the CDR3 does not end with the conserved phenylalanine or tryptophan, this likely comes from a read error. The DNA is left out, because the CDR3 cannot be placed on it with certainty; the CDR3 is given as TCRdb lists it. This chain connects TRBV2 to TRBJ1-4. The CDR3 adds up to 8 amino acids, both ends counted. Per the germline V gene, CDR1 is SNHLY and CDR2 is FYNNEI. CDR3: CASSALAG.

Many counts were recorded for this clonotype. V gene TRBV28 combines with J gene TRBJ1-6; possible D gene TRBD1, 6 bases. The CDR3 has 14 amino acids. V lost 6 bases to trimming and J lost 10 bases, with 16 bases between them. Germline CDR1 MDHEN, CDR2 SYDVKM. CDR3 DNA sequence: TGTGCCAGCAGCCCAGGCAAGGGGGGATCACCCCTCCACTTT. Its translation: CASSPGKGGSPLHF.

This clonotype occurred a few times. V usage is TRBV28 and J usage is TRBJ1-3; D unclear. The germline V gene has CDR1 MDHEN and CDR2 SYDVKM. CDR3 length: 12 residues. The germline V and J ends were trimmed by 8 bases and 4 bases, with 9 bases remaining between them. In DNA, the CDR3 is TGTGCCAGCGGAAAGACGGGAAACACCATATATTTT. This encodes CASGKTGNTIYF. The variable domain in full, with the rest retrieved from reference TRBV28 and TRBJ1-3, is DVKVTQSSRYLVKRTGEKVFLECVQDMDHENMFWYRQDPGLGLRLIYFSYDVKMKEKGDIPEGYSVSREKKERFSLILESASTNQTSMYLCASGKTGNTIYFGEGSWLTVV.

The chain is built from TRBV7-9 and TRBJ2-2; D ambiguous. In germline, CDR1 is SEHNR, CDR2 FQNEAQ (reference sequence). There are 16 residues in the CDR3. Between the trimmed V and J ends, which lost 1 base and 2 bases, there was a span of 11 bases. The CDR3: CASSLGIALNTGELFF. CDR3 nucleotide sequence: TGTGCCAGCAGCTTAGGGATCGCCCTTAACACCGGGGAGCTGTTTTTT.

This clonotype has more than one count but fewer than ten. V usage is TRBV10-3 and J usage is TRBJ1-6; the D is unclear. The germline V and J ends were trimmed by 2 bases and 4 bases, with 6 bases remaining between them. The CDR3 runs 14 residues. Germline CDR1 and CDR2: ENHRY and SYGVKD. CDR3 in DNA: TGTGCCATCAGTGAGGGGAAGTATAATTCACCCCTCCACTTT. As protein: CAISEGKYNSPLHF.

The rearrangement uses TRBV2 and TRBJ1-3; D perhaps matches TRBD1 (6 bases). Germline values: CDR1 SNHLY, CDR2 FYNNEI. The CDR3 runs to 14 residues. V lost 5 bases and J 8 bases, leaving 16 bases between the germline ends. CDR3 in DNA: TGTGCCAGCAGTCCCAGGGGCTATGGCTACACCATATATTTT. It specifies CASSPRGYGYTIYF.

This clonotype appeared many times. The CDR3 protein is CASTWGAGGRDEQYF. CDR3 in DNA: TGTGCCAGCACTTGGGGAGCGGGAGGGCGAGACGAGCAGTACTTC. The V call is TRBV7-8, the J call TRBJ2-7; 10 bases agree with TRBD2. Looked up from germline, CDR1 is SGHVS and CDR2 is FQNEAQ. The ends lost 7 bases at V and 5 bases at J; junction bases unmatched: 11. This CDR3 spans 15 amino acids.

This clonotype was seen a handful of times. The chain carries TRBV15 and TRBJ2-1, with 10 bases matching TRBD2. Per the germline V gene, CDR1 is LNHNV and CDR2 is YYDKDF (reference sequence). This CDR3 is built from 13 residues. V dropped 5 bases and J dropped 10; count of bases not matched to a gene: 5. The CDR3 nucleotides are TGTGCCACCAGCTCCTCACTAGCGGGAGAGCAGTTCTTC. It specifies CATSSSLAGEQFF.

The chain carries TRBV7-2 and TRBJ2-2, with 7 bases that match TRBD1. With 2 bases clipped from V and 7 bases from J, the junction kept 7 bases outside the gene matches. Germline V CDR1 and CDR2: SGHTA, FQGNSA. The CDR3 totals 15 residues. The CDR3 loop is CASSLRDSWGGELFF. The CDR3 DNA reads TGTGCCAGCAGCTTACGGGACAGTTGGGGCGGGGAGCTGTTTTTT. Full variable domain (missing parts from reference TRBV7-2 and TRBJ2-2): GAGVSQSPSNKVTEKGKDVELRCDPISGHTALYWYRQSLGQGLEFLIYFQGNSAPDKSGLPSDRFSAERTGGSVSTLTIQRTQQEDSAVYLCASSLRDSWGGELFFGEGSRLTVL.

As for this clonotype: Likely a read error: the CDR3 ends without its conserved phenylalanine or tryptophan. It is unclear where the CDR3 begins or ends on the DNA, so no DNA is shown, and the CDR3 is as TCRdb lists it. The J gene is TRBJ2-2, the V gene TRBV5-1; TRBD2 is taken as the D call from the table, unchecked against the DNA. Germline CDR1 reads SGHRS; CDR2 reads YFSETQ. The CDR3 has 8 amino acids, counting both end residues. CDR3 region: CASSQGLA.

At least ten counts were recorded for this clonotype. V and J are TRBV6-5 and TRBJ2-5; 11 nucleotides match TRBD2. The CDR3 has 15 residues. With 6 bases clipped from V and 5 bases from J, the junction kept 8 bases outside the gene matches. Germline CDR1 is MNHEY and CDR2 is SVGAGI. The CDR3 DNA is TGTGCCAGCAGCCAAGGGACTAGCGGACTGGAGACCCAGTACTTC. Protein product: CASSQGTSGLETQYF.

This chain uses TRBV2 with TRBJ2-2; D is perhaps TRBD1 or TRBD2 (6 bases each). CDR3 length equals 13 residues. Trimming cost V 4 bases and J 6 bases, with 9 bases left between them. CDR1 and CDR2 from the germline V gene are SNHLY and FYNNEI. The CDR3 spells CASSVRGAGELFF. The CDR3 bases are TGTGCCAGCAGTGTGAGGGGGGCCGGGGAGCTGTTTTTT.

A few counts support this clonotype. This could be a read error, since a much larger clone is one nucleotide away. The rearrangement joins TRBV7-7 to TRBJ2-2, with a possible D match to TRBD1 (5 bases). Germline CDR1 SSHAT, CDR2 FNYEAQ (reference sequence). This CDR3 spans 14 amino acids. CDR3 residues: CASSLDSMAGELFF. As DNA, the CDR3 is TGTGCTAGCAGCTTAGACAGTATGGCCGGGGAGCTGTTTTTT.

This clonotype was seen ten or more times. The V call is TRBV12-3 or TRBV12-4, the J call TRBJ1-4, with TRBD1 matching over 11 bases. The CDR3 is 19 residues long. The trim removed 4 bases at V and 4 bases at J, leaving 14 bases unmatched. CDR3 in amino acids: CASSSTTTWTGGGNEKLFF. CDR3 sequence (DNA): TGTGCCAGCAGTTCCACCACGACCTGGACAGGGGGCGGTAATGAAAAACTGTTTTTT.

CDR3 protein: CSASRSEGETQYF. CDR3 in DNA: TGCAGTGCTAGTCGATCGGAGGGGGAGACCCAGTACTTC. V is TRBV20-1 and J is TRBJ2-5; D possibly corresponds to TRBD2 (6 bases). The V end lost 3 bases, the J end lost 5 bases, and 13 bases lay between the germline ends. The CDR3 is 13 residues long. Per the germline V gene, CDR1 is DFQATT and CDR2 is SNEGSKA (reference sequence).

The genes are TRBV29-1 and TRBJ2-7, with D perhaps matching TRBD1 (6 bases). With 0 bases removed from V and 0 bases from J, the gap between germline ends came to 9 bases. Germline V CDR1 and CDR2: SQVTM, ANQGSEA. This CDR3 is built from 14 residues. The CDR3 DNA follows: TGCAGCGTTGAAGAGAGGGGGAGCTCCTACGAGCAGTACTTC. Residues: CSVEERGSSYEQYF.

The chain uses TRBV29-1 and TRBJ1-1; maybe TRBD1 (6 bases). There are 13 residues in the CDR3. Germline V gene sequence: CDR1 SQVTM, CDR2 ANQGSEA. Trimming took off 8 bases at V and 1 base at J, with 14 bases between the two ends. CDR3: CSPQTGTNTEAFF. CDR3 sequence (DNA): TGCAGCCCACAAACAGGGACGAACACTGAAGCTTTCTTT.

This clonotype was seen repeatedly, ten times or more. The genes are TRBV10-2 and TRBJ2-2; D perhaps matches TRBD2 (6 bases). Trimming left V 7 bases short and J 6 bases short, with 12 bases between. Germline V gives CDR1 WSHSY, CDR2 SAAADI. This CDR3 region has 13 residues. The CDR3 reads CASTLLAPGELFF. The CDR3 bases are TGCGCCAGCACCCTACTAGCACCCGGGGAGCTGTTTTTT.

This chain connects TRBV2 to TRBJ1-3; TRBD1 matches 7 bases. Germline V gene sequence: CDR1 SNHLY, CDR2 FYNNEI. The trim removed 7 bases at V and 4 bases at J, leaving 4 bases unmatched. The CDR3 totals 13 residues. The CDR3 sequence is CASIPRGGNTIYF. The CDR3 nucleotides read TGTGCCAGCATCCCCAGGGGGGGAAACACCATATATTTT.

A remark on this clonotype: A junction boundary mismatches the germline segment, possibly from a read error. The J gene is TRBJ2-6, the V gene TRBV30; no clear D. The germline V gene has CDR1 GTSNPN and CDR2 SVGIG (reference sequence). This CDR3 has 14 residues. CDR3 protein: CARRGISGANVLTF. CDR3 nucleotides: TGTGCCCGGAGAGGAATCTCTGGGGCCAACGTCCTGACTTTC.

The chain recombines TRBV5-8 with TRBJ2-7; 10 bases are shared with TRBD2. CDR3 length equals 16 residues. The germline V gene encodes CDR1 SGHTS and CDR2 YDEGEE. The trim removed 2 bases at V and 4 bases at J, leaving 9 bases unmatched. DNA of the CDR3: TGTGCCAGCAGCTTTGTCACCGGACTAGCGGCTTACGAGCAGTACTTC. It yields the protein CASSFVTGLAAYEQYF.

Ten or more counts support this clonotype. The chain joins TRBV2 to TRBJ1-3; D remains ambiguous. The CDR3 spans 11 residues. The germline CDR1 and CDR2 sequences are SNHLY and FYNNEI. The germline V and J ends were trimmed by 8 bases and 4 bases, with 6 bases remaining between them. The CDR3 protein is CASAGGNTIYF. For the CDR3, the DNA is TGTGCCAGCGCCGGCGGAAACACCATATATTTT.